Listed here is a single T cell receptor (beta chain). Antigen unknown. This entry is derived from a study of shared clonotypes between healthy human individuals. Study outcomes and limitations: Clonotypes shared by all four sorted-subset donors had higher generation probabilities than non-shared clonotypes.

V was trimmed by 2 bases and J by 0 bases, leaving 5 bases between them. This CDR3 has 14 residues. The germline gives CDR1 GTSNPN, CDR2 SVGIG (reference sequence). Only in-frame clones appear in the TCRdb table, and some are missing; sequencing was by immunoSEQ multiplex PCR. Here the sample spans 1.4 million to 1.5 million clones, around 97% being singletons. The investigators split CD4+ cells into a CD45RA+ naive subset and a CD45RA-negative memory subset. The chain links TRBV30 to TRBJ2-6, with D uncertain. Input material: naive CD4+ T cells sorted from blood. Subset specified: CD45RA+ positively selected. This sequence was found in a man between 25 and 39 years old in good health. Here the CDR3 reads CAWSYSSGANVLTF. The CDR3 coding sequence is TGTGCCTGGAGTTACAGCTCTGGGGCCAACGTCCTGACTTTC.